This T cell receptor (beta chain) emerged from a study of blood T cells in healthy people across ages. General study results and limits: TCR beta diversity per million T cells fell roughly linearly with age. Possibly confounding the expanded clonotype changes was the fact that donor CMV status was unknown.

About this clonotype itself: The antigen is unknown.

There are 13 residues in the CDR3. Losses at the gene ends were 4 bases for V and 7 bases for J; bases not matched to a gene: 9. In germline, CDR1 is SQVTM, CDR2 ANQGSEA. Each donor had 9 to 10 milliliters of peripheral blood drawn. Primers used in a second PCR of roughly 7 to 12 cycles were a sample-barcoded 5' primer and a J-beta primer mix. Tags on each cDNA molecule came from a template-switch adaptor with 12 random nucleotides. One entry per CDR3 protein, called by TCRdb with MiXCR from the 5' RACE reads. The sample yields roughly 2 million distinct CDR3 sequences, around half seen once. The source material was blood. This chain links TRBV29-1 with TRBJ1-1; 7 bases are shared with TRBD1. This clonotype was sampled from a woman in her thirties or forties in good health. This CDR3 is CSVGQGWSGEAFF. The CDR3 bases are TGCAGCGTTGGACAGGGTTGGTCGGGTGAAGCTTTCTTT.